These 11 T cell receptor beta chains came from one sample sequenced in a study of CD8+CD57+ T cells in acquired aplastic anemia. The study profiled TCR beta VDJ and CDR3 using genomic DNA as template. TCRdb ran MiXCR on the reads and lists one entry per CDR3 protein. The sample shows 74,000 or so distinct CDR3 sequences, roughly half of them seen only once. Material for sequencing was sorted CD4+, CD8+, or CD8+CD57+ T cells (not recorded which) from PBMCs. These receptors were obtained from a human donor in good health, serving as a control.

This clonotype was detected many times. V and J are TRBV19 and TRBJ1-4, with TRBD1 identical over 10 bases. With V trimmed by 6 bases and J by 7 bases, 5 bases remained unmatched. The CDR3 consists of 14 residues. Germline lookup yields CDR1 LNHDA and CDR2 SQIVND (reference sequence). CDR3 sequence reads: CASSEGQGFEKLFF. CDR3 DNA: TGTGCCAGTAGCGAGGGACAGGGGTTTGAAAAACTGTTTTTT.

This rearrangement joins TRBV11-1 to TRBJ2-1; 11 bases match TRBD1. V shed 5 bases, J shed 8 bases, and the junction held 11 bases outside the gene matches. Germline V gene sequence: CDR1 SGHAT, CDR2 FQDESV (reference sequence). The CDR3 extends over 16 amino acids. CDR3 coding DNA: TGTGCCAGCAGCCCTAATGGACAGGGGGCAGCTGATGAGCAGTTCTTC. Residues: CASSPNGQGAADEQFF.

The table lists this clonotype with many counts. V usage is TRBV5-5 and J usage is TRBJ1-5; no clear D gene. This CDR3 has 15 residues. V lost 7 bases, J lost 0 bases, and 14 bases lay in between. Germline V lookup: CDR1 SGHKS, CDR2 YYEKEE (reference sequence). The CDR3 spells CASSYSEGSNQPQHF. The CDR3 DNA reads as TGTGCCAGCTCCTACTCCGAAGGTAGCAATCAGCCCCAGCATTTT. Variable domain in full (rest from reference TRBV5-5 and TRBJ1-5): DAGVTQSPTHLIKTRGQQVTLRCSPISGHKSVSWYQQVLGQGPQFIFQYYEKEERGRGNFPDRFSARQFPNYSSELNVNALLLGDSALYLCASSYSEGSNQPQHFGDGTRLSIL.

V and J are TRBV7-3 and TRBJ2-7, with 9 bases fitting TRBD1. After removal of 5 bases from V and 1 base from J, the junction contained 9 bases not matched to a gene. Per the germline V gene, CDR1 is SGHTA and CDR2 is FQGTGA. This CDR3 has 16 residues. CDR3 nucleotides: TGTGCCAGCAGCCGGGTTCCGGGACAGGGATCCTACGAGCAGTACTTC. Its translation is CASSRVPGQGSYEQYF.

This clonotype was seen repeatedly, ten times or more. The V and J genes are TRBV9 and TRBJ1-1; D remains unclear. Germline CDR1 is SGDLS and CDR2 is YYNGEE. This CDR3 region has 13 residues. Trimming took 0 bases from V and 7 from J, leaving 10 bases between them. Here the CDR3 DNA reads TGTGCCAGCAGCGTAGAAACCAGTTATGAAGCTTTCTTT. Its translation: CASSVETSYEAFF.

This chain uses TRBV19 with TRBJ1-1, with unresolved D. Looked up from germline, CDR1 is LNHDA and CDR2 is SQIVND (reference sequence). Trimming removed 3 bases at V and 0 bases at J, with 8 bases between. The CDR3 extends over 14 amino acids. In DNA form, the CDR3 reads TGTGCCAGTAGTATTCGGTTAATGAACACTGAAGCTTTCTTT. It translates to CASSIRLMNTEAFF.

This clonotype appeared a few times. The chain couples TRBV6-1 to TRBJ1-5; D is possibly TRBD1 (5 bases). V lost 10 bases, J lost 6 bases, and 19 bases lay in between. The CDR3 runs 14 residues. Germline V gene data show CDR1 as MNHNS and CDR2 as SASEGT. The CDR3 region has the DNA TGTGCCACTAAACCGGGACTTTTGACTCAGCCCCAGCATTTT. Translation: CATKPGLLTQPQHF.

This clonotype was counted many times. The rearrangement joins TRBV12-3 or TRBV12-4 to TRBJ1-4, with D hard to call. The CDR3 is 12 residues long. The germline V and J ends were trimmed by 5 bases and 8 bases, with 9 bases remaining between them. The CDR3 nucleotides are TGTGCCAGCAGTAGAATTGGAGAAAAACTGTTTTTT. The encoded protein is CASSRIGEKLFF.

The chain employs TRBV30 and TRBJ2-3; D is unclear. Trimming removed 0 bases from V and 4 bases from J, with 8 bases in between. This CDR3 comprises 13 residues. Germline-derived CDR1 and CDR2 are GTSNPN and SVGIG (reference sequence). The CDR3 sequence: CAWSVLQPDTQYF. The CDR3 DNA follows: TGTGCCTGGAGTGTACTCCAGCCAGATACGCAGTATTTT.

The rearrangement joins TRBV29-1 to TRBJ1-2, with 7 bases identical to TRBD1. The CDR3 has 13 residues. The germline CDR1 and CDR2 sequences are SQVTM and ANQGSEA. V was pared by 6 bases and J by 4 bases, with 8 bases of the junction left unmatched. This CDR3 is CSVDNRGRYGYTF. For the CDR3, the DNA is TGCAGCGTAGATAACAGGGGCCGCTATGGCTACACCTTC.

The CDR3 coding sequence is TGCGCCAGCAGCCAAGATCGGGGGGCCTACGAGCAGTACTTC. This gives the protein CASSQDRGAYEQYF. The chain recombines TRBV4-1 with TRBJ2-7; 7 bases line up with TRBD2. Looked up from germline, CDR1 is MGHRA and CDR2 is YSYEKL. CDR3 length: 14 residues. V was clipped by 0 bases and J by 2 bases; unmatched bases: 1.